The 27 T cell receptor beta chains given below trace back to one sample, sequenced in a study of T-cell reconstitution after alpha-beta-depleted transplantation in children. The TCRbeta library incorporated unique molecular identifiers. TCRdb re-called the PCR reads through MiXCR, storing one row per CDR3 protein. The sample lists almost 600,000 distinct CDR3 sequences, about a quarter occurring once. Specimen: PBMCs, collected before TCRalphabeta/CD19-depleted stem cell transplant. The receptors come from a boy under two years old with Wiskott-Aldrich syndrome, due to receive a stem cell transplant.

The V and J genes are TRBV20-1 and TRBJ2-7, with TRBD2 matching 12 bases. Trimming at V came to 1 base and at J to 11 bases, leaving 12 bases not matched to a gene. Germline V gives CDR1 DFQATT, CDR2 SNEGSKA (reference sequence). The CDR3 extends over 15 amino acids. The chain's CDR3 is CSARAPETSGSGEYF. Written as DNA, the CDR3 is TGCAGTGCTAGAGCTCCAGAGACTAGCGGGAGCGGGGAGTACTTC.

CDR3: CATSQLAGKGSYNEQFF. As DNA, the CDR3 is TGTGCCACCAGTCAACTAGCCGGGAAGGGCTCCTACAATGAGCAGTTCTTC. V gene TRBV24-1 combines with J gene TRBJ2-1; the D gene is possibly TRBD2 (6 bases). The CDR3 runs to 17 residues. Between the trimmed V and J ends, which lost 6 bases and 0 bases, there was a span of 17 bases. Germline CDR1 and CDR2: KGHDR and SFDVKD.

The V and J genes are TRBV5-1 and TRBJ2-7, with 8 bases identical to TRBD2. Germline V gene lookup returns CDR1 SGHRS and CDR2 YFSETQ. The CDR3 runs to 17 residues. The J segment lost 4 bases and the V segment lost 0 bases, leaving 12 bases of the junction unmatched. The CDR3 loop reads CASSLALTRAGEYEQYF. The CDR3 bases are TGCGCCAGCAGCTTGGCCCTGACTAGAGCGGGAGAGTACGAGCAGTACTTC.

To note about this clonotype: The junction differs from germline at one of its ends, possibly a read error. V gene TRBV12-3 or TRBV12-4 combines with J gene TRBJ2-7; 8 bases map to TRBD1. This CDR3 is built from 16 residues. The DNA of the CDR3 is TGTGCCAGCACTTTAAGCATCTCGGGACAGGCCTACGAGCAGTACTTC. Amino acid sequence: CASTLSISGQAYEQYF.

There are a few counts of this clonotype. The rearrangement links TRBV7-6 to TRBJ2-7; D remains unclear. Looked up from germline, CDR1 is SGHVS and CDR2 is FNYEAQ. V was cut by 6 bases and J by 3 bases, with 12 bases left in between. There are 13 residues in the CDR3. In nucleotides, the CDR3 is TGTGCCAGCAGTCCAGGACGAGGCTACGAGCAGTACTTC. The encoded protein is CASSPGRGYEQYF.

The V and J genes are TRBV2 and TRBJ2-1, with TRBD2 matching 9 bases. CDR3 length equals 14 residues. Trimming removed 4 bases from V and 4 bases from J; junction bases left unmatched: 2. The germline gives CDR1 SNHLY, CDR2 FYNNEI. CDR3 in amino acids: CASSALAGYNEQFF. CDR3 nucleotide sequence: TGTGCCAGCAGTGCCCTAGCGGGATACAATGAGCAGTTCTTC.

V and J are TRBV6-6 and TRBJ2-2; D is unresolved. The CDR3 totals 11 residues. Trimming took off 3 bases at V and 7 bases at J, with 3 bases between the two ends. Germline CDR1 is MNHNY and CDR2 is SVGAGI (reference sequence). The CDR3 protein is CASSYGGELFF. DNA of the CDR3: TGTGCCAGCAGTTATGGCGGGGAGCTGTTTTTT.

This chain joins TRBV7-6 and TRBJ2-1; TRBD1 is a possible D gene (5 bases). The CDR3 has 13 residues. Trimming shortened V by 5 bases and J by 10 bases, and 15 bases separated the two germline ends. From germline, CDR1 is SGHVS and CDR2 FNYEAQ. The CDR3 region is CASSRTGVSEQFF. In DNA, the CDR3 is TGTGCCAGCAGCAGAACAGGAGTGAGCGAGCAGTTCTTC.

This clonotype was observed a few times. This chain links TRBV5-1 with TRBJ2-3, with 9 bases lining up with TRBD2. Germline-derived CDR1 and CDR2 are SGHRS and YFSETQ. The V segment lost 4 bases and the J segment 6 bases; nucleotides outside the gene matches: 18. This CDR3 has 18 amino acids. The CDR3 DNA is TGCGCCAGCAGCCGCGGGGCCCTAGCGGGGCGATCCGCGGATACGCAGTATTTT. This gives the protein CASSRGALAGRSADTQYF.

This clonotype was seen only a few times. The chain is built from TRBV6-5 and TRBJ1-3; no firm D call. The CDR3 extends over 16 amino acids. Looked up from germline, CDR1 is MNHEY and CDR2 is SVGAGI. The ends were cut back, 6 bases at V and 2 bases at J, with 17 bases in the middle. The CDR3 DNA reads TGTGCCAGCAGCTATCGAACGGACCTGGCTGGAAACACCATATATTTT. Amino acid sequence: CASSYRTDLAGNTIYF.

The chain is built from TRBV2 and TRBJ2-6, with 7 bases that match TRBD1. V lost 8 bases to trimming and J lost 1 base; unmatched junction nucleotides: 8. This CDR3 comprises 16 residues. Germline V lookup: CDR1 SNHLY, CDR2 FYNNEI. CDR3 coding DNA: TGTGCCAGCCGGACAGGCGGAAATTCTGGGGCCAACGTCCTGACTTTC. It translates to CASRTGGNSGANVLTF.

This clonotype came up a few times. The chain recombines TRBV7-3 with TRBJ2-4, with TRBD2 identical over 7 bases. Trimming took 0 bases from V and 10 from J; bases not matched to a gene: 9. The CDR3 consists of 15 residues. The V gene's germline CDR1 is SGHTA and CDR2 FQGTGA. The DNA of the CDR3 is TGTGCCAGCAGCTTAACTGAGGGTAGCGGGTCGATTCAGTACTTC. Its protein is CASSLTEGSGSIQYF.

The chain couples TRBV25-1 to TRBJ1-1; no clear D. The CDR3 contains 13 residues. Trimming pared 8 bases from V and 6 bases from J, leaving 16 bases between. CDR1 is MGHDK and CDR2 is SYGVNS in the germline V gene. The CDR3 sequence is CASLGIGRSEAFF. The CDR3 bases are TGTGCCAGCCTCGGAATTGGACGGTCTGAAGCTTTCTTT.

This clonotype was observed a few times. This chain uses TRBV6-1 with TRBJ2-1; 10 bases are a match to TRBD2. The CDR3 runs 16 residues. After removal of 6 bases from V and 3 bases from J, the junction contained 8 bases not matched to a gene. CDR1 is MNHNS, CDR2 SASEGT, per germline. CDR3 coding DNA: TGTGCCAGCAGAAGGAGCGGGAGGGCCTTCTACAATGAGCAGTTCTTC. As protein: CASRRSGRAFYNEQFF.

The chain links TRBV2 to TRBJ1-5; no reliable D call. Germline V gene lookup returns CDR1 SNHLY and CDR2 FYNNEI. V was cut by 6 bases and J by 0 bases, with 9 bases left in between. The length of the CDR3 is 14 residues. CDR3 DNA: TGTGCCAGCAGCGGTACCTATAGCAATCAGCCCCAGCATTTT. It is translated as CASSGTYSNQPQHF.

This clonotype was counted a few times. V usage is TRBV29-1 and J usage is TRBJ2-1, with D perhaps TRBD2 (5 bases). The ends were cut back, 0 bases at V and 0 bases at J, with 18 bases in the middle. CDR3 size: 18 residues. Germline lookup yields CDR1 SQVTM and CDR2 ANQGSEA. Here the CDR3 reads CSVEDPFRDKISYNEQFF. The CDR3 DNA sequence: TGCAGCGTTGAAGATCCCTTTCGGGATAAGATCTCCTACAATGAGCAGTTCTTC.

The genes are TRBV10-3 and TRBJ2-1; 10 bases are shared with TRBD2. Germline CDR1 ENHRY, CDR2 SYGVKD. The trim removed 5 bases at V and 2 bases at J, leaving 0 bases unmatched. This CDR3 region has 14 residues. This CDR3 reads CAISLAGAYNEQFF. As DNA, the CDR3 is TGTGCCATCAGTCTAGCGGGAGCCTACAATGAGCAGTTCTTC.

The rearrangement joins TRBV20-1 to TRBJ2-7, with a tentative D call TRBD2 (6 bases). Trimming removed 3 bases at V and 2 bases at J, with 14 bases between. CDR3 length: 14 amino acids. The germline V gene has CDR1 DFQATT and CDR2 SNEGSKA (reference sequence). The CDR3 loop reads CSARRVGGPYEQYF. DNA of the CDR3: TGCAGTGCTAGGAGGGTGGGAGGCCCCTACGAGCAGTACTTC.

CDR3 amino acids: CASSPYTDTQYF. CDR3 nucleotide sequence: TGTGCCAGCAGCCCTTACACAGATACGCAGTATTTT. The chain carries TRBV7-9 and TRBJ2-3; D is ambiguous. CDR3 length: 12 residues. CDR1 is SEHNR, CDR2 FQNEAQ, per germline (reference sequence). Trimming removed 5 bases at V and 2 bases at J, with 5 bases between. The variable domain in full, completed from reference TRBV7-9 and TRBJ2-3, reads DTGVSQNPRHKITKRGQNVTFRCDPISEHNRLYWYRQTLGQGPEFLTYFQNEAQLEKSRLLSDRFSAERPKGSFSTLEIQRTEQGDSAMYLCASSPYTDTQYFGPGTRLTVL.

CDR3 nucleotides: TGTGCCAGCAGTTTAATCGGCGGGAAAAGAAACACTGAAGCTTTCTTT. Amino acid sequence: CASSLIGGKRNTEAFF. The chain combines TRBV27 with TRBJ1-1; no reliable D call. Germline CDR1 MNHEY, CDR2 SMNVEV (reference sequence). The CDR3 is made up of 16 amino acids. Trimming shortened V by 2 bases and J by 2 bases, and 15 bases separated the two germline ends.

This rearrangement joins TRBV25-1 to TRBJ2-1, with D perhaps TRBD2 (6 bases). The CDR3 has 15 residues. Per the germline V gene, CDR1 is MGHDK and CDR2 is SYGVNS. V lost 3 bases to trimming and J lost 6 bases, with 15 bases between them. The CDR3 DNA sequence: TGTGCCAGCAGTGACATCCGGGAGTTTGGCAATGAGCAGTTCTTC. Its protein is CASSDIREFGNEQFF.

The CDR3 region has the DNA TGTGCCAGCAGTCCACAGGGGGCAGCCTGGTACGAGCAGTACTTC. Translating it yields CASSPQGAAWYEQYF. The chain links TRBV5-6 to TRBJ2-7, with TRBD1 matching 9 bases. Germline values: CDR1 SGHDT, CDR2 YYEEEE. Losses at the gene ends were 5 bases for V and 4 bases for J; bases not matched to a gene: 10. The CDR3 is made up of 15 amino acids.

V is TRBV4-1 and J is TRBJ2-7, with 8 bases that match TRBD2. The CDR3 spans 16 residues. CDR1 and CDR2 (germline): MGHRA, YSYEKL. With 0 bases clipped from V and 3 bases from J, the junction kept 7 bases outside the gene matches. The CDR3, as DNA: TGCGCCAGCAGCCAAGATCTGGTTAGCGGGAACTACGAGCAGTACTTC. Protein sequence: CASSQDLVSGNYEQYF.

This clonotype has only a few counts. The V gene is TRBV24-1, the J gene TRBJ2-1; the match to TRBD2 covers 7 bases. V was clipped by 0 bases and J by 8 bases; unmatched bases: 12. Looked up from germline, CDR1 is KGHDR and CDR2 is SFDVKD. CDR3 length: 17 residues. The DNA of the CDR3 is TGTGCCACCAGTGATTTGCCTACCTCGGGGCTAGCGGATGAGCAGTTCTTC. It translates to CATSDLPTSGLADEQFF.

The V gene is TRBV10-3, the J gene TRBJ2-1, with unresolved D. V was shortened by 2 bases and J by 3 bases, with 11 bases between the two germline ends. This CDR3 has 15 amino acids. Per the germline V gene, CDR1 is ENHRY and CDR2 is SYGVKD. CDR3 residues: CAISEAALDYNEQFF. DNA for the CDR3: TGTGCCATCAGTGAGGCAGCTTTAGACTACAATGAGCAGTTCTTC.

This clonotype has a handful of counts. The chain uses TRBV4-1 and TRBJ2-7; D call uncertain. The CDR3 length is 14 residues. Germline V CDR1 and CDR2: MGHRA, YSYEKL. The germline V and J ends were trimmed by 0 bases and 2 bases, with 8 bases remaining between them. In nucleotides, the CDR3 is TGCGCCAGCAGCCAAGATATAGTGGCCTACGAGCAGTACTTC. Translating gives CASSQDIVAYEQYF.

The table lists this clonotype with a few counts. The chain uses TRBV6-5 and TRBJ2-1, with TRBD2 matching 7 bases. Trimming took 6 bases from V and 8 from J; bases not matched to a gene: 13. There are 15 residues in the CDR3. CDR1 is MNHEY, CDR2 SVGAGI, per germline. For the CDR3, the DNA is TGTGCCAGCAGAACAAGGACGGGAGGACCGGATGAGCAGTTCTTC. It translates to CASRTRTGGPDEQFF.